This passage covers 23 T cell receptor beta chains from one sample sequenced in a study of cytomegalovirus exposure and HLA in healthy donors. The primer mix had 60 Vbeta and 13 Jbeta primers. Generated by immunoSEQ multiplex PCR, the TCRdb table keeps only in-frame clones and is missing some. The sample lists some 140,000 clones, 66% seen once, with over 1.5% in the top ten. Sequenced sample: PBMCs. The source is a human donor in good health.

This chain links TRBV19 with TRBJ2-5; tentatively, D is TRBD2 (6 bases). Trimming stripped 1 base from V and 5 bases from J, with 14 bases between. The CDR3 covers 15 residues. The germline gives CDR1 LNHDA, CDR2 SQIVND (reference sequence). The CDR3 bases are TGTGCCAGTAGTATAGTAGGGAGGCCCCCGGAGACCCAGTACTTC. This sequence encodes CASSIVGRPPETQYF.

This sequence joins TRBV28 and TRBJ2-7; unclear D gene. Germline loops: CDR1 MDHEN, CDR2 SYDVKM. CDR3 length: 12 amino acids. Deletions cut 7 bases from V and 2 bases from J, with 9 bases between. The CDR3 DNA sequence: TGTGCCAGCAACGCAGGCGCCTACGAGCAGTACTTC. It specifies CASNAGAYEQYF. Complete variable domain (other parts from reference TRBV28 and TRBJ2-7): DVKVTQSSRYLVKRTGEKVFLECVQDMDHENMFWYRQDPGLGLRLIYFSYDVKMKEKGDIPEGYSVSREKKERFSLILESASTNQTSMYLCASNAGAYEQYFGPGTRLTVT.

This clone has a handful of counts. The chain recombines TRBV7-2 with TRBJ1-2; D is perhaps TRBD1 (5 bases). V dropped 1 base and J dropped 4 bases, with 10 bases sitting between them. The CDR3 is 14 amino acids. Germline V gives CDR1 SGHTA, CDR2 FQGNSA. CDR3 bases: TGTGCCAGCAGCTTAGACAGGCCACTCTATGGCTACACCTTC. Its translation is CASSLDRPLYGYTF.

CDR3 sequence: CASSYGLGLDVGELFF. The CDR3 DNA sequence: TGTGCCAGCAGCTACGGACTAGGTCTCGATGTCGGGGAGCTGTTTTTT. V is TRBV5-5 and J is TRBJ2-2, with 7 bases lining up with TRBD2. Germline CDR1 and CDR2: SGHKS and YYEKEE (reference sequence). CDR3 size: 16 residues. The V segment lost 3 bases and the J segment 7 bases; nucleotides outside the gene matches: 12. The whole variable domain, remainder taken from reference TRBV5-5 and TRBJ2-2, is DAGVTQSPTHLIKTRGQQVTLRCSPISGHKSVSWYQQVLGQGPQFIFQYYEKEERGRGNFPDRFSARQFPNYSSELNVNALLLGDSALYLCASSYGLGLDVGELFFGEGSRLTVL.

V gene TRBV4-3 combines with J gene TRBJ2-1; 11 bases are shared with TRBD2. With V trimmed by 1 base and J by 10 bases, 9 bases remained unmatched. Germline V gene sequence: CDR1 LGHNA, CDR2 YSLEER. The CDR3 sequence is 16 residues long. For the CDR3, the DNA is TGCGCCAGCAGCCAAGTTAGCGGGAGGGCTTACGGGGAGCAGTTCTTC. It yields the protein CASSQVSGRAYGEQFF.

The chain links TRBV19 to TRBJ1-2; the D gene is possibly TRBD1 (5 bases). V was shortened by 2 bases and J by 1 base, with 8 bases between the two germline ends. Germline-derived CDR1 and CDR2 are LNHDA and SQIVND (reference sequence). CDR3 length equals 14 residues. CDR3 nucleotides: TGTGCCAGTAGTATACAGGGCGGTAACTATGGCTACACCTTC. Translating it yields CASSIQGGNYGYTF. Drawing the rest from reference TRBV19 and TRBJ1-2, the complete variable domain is DGGITQSPKYLFRKEGQNVTLSCEQNLNHDAMYWYRQDPGQGLRLIYYSQIVNDFQKGDIAEGYSVSREKKESFPLTVTSAQKNPTAFYLCASSIQGGNYGYTFGSGTRLTVV.

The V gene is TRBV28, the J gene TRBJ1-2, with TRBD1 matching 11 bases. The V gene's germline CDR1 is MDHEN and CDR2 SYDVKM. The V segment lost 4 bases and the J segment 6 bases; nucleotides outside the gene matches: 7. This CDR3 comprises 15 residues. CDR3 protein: CASSSPGTGGDGYTF. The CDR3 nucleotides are TGTGCCAGCAGTTCCCCCGGGACAGGGGGTGATGGCTACACCTTC.

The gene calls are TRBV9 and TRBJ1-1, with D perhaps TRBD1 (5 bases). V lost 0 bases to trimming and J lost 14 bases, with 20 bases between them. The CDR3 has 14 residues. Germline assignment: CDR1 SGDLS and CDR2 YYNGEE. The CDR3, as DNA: TGTGCCAGCAGCGTAGGAGAGTTTGAGGGGAGGATCTTCTTT. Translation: CASSVGEFEGRIFF.

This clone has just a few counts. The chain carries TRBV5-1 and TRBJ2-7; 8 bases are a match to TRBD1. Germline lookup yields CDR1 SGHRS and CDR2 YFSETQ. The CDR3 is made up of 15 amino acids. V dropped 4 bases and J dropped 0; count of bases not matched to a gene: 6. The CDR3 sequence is CASSTGTGHSYEQYF. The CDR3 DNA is TGCGCCAGCAGCACCGGGACAGGACACTCCTACGAGCAGTACTTC.

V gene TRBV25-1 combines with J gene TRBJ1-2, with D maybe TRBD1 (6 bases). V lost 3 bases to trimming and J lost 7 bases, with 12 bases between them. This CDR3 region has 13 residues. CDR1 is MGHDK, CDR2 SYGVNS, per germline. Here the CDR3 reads CASSDTNRVGYTF. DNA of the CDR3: TGTGCCAGCAGTGATACCAACAGGGTTGGCTACACCTTC.

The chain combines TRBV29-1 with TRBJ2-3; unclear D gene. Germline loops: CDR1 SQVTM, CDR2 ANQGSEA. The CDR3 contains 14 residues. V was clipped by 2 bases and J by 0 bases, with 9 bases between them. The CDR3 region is CSVELAPSTDTQYF. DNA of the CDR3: TGCAGCGTTGAACTGGCACCGAGCACAGATACGCAGTATTTT.

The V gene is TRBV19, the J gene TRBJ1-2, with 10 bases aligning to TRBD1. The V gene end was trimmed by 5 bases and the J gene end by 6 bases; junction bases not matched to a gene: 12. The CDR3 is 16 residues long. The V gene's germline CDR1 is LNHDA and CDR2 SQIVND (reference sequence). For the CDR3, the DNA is TGTGCCAGTAGTGGCTGGACAGGGGGAAGTCTCGATGGCTACACCTTC. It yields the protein CASSGWTGGSLDGYTF.

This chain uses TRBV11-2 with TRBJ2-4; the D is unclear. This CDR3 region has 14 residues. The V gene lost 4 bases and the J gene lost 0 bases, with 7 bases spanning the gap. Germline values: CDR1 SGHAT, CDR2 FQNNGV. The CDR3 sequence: CASSSRLAKNIQYF. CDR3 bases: TGTGCCAGCAGCTCTAGATTAGCCAAAAACATTCAGTACTTC.

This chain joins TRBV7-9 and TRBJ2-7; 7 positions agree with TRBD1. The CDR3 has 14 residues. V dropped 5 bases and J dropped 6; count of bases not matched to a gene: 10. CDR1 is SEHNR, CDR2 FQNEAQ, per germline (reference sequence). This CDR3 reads CASSPQTGFGEQYF. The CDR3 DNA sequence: TGTGCCAGCAGCCCGCAGACAGGGTTCGGCGAGCAGTACTTC.

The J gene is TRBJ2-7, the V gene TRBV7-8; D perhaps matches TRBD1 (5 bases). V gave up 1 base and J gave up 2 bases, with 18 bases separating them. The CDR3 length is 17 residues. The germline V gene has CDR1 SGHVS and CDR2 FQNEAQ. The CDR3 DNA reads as TGTGCCAGCAGCTTAGTATCGTCAGGGCCCTTCCCCTACGAGCAGTACTTC. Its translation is CASSLVSSGPFPYEQYF.

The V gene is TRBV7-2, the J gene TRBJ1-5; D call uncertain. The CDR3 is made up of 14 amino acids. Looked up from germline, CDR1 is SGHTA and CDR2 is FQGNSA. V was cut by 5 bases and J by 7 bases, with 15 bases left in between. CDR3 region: CASSPLVRVQPQHF. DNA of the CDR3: TGTGCCAGCAGCCCCCTGGTGAGGGTCCAGCCCCAGCATTTT.

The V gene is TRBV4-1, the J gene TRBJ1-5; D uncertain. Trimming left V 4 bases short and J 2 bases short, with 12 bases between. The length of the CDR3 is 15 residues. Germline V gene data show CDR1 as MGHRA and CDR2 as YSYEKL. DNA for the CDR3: TGCGCCAGCAGCCCCAGCGGAGTTGGCAATCAGCCCCAGCATTTT. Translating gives CASSPSGVGNQPQHF.

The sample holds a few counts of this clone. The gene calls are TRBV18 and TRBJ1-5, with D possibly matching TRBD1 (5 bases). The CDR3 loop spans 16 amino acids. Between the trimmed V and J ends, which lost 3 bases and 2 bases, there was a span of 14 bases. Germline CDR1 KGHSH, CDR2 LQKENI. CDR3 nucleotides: TGTGCCAGCTCACCCCCCAACAGGAGCGGCAATCAGCCCCAGCATTTT. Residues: CASSPPNRSGNQPQHF.

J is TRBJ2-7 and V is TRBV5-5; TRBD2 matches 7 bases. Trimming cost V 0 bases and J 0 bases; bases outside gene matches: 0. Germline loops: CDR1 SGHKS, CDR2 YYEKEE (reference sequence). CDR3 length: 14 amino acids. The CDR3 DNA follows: TGTGCCAGCAGCTTGGCGGGAGGCTCCTACGAGCAGTACTTC. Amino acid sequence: CASSLAGGSYEQYF.

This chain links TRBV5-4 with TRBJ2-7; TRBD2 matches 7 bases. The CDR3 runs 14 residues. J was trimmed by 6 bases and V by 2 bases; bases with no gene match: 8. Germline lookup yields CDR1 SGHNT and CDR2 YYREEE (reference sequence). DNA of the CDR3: TGTGCCAGCAGCTTAAAAGGGAGGGCCGGCGAGCAGTACTTC. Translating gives CASSLKGRAGEQYF.

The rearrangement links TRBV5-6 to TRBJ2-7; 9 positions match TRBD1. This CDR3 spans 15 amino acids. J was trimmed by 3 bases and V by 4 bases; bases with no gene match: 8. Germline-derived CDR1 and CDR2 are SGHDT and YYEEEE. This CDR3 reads CASSQPGQGYYEQYF. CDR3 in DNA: TGTGCCAGCAGCCAGCCGGGACAGGGCTACTACGAGCAGTACTTC.

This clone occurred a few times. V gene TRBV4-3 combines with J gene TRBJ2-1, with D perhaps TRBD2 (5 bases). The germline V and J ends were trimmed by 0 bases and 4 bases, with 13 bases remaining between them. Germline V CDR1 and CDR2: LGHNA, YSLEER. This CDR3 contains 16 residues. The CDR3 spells CASSQDRASRYNEQFF. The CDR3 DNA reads TGCGCCAGCAGCCAAGATCGGGCTAGCAGGTACAATGAGCAGTTCTTC.

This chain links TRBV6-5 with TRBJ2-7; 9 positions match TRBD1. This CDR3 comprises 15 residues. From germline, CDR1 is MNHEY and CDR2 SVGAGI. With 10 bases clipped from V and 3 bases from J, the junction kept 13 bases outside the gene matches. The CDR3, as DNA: TGTGCCACCGCGAAACCTAACAGGGGGCTCTACGAGCAGTACTTC. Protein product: CATAKPNRGLYEQYF.